Listed below are T cell receptor beta chains from one sample, sequenced in a study of blood T cell repertoires in COVID-19. The method was immunoSEQ multiplex PCR; TCRdb's version includes in-frame clones alone and lacks a portion of them. This sample yields 200,000 to 250,000 clones, of which around 86% are seen a single time; roughly 1.9% belongs to the top ten. Sequencing was done on a sample of PBMCs or T cells enriched from blood (not recorded which). The receptor set was obtained from a woman aged 45-65 years who had recovered from COVID-19. CDR3s include the opening cysteine and the closing phenylalanine or tryptophan. D genes are given only for firm matches. The size of a clone is reported for some rows only, either as once, few or many, or as a class for expanded clones.

V gene: TRBV30; D gene: .; CDR3 length: 14; clone size: .; J gene: TRBJ1-3; CDR3 protein: CAWSVYLSGNTIYF; CDR3 DNA: TGTGCCTGGAGTGTTTATCTCTCTGGAAACACCATATATTTT
V gene: TRBV12-3/TRBV12-4; D gene: .; CDR3 length: 13; clone size: once; J gene: TRBJ1-5; CDR3 protein: CASSSDINQPQHF; CDR3 DNA: TGTGCCAGCAGTTCGGACATAAATCAGCCCCAGCATTTT
V gene: TRBV2; D gene: TRBD2; CDR3 length: 18; clone size: .; J gene: TRBJ2-1; CDR3 protein: CASRGLAGAPFSYNEQFF; CDR3 DNA: TGTGCCAGCAGAGGACTAGCGGGAGCCCCCTTCTCCTACAATGAGCAGTTCTTC
V gene: TRBV30; D gene: .; CDR3 length: 14; clone size: .; J gene: TRBJ1-5; CDR3 protein: CAWSSQGSNQPQHF; CDR3 DNA: TGTGCCTGGAGCTCACAGGGTAGCAATCAGCCCCAGCATTTT
V gene: TRBV30; D gene: .; CDR3 length: 15; clone size: once; J gene: TRBJ1-5; CDR3 protein: CAWSPRGYSNQPQHF; CDR3 DNA: TGTGCCTGGAGCCCGCGGGGCTATAGCAATCAGCCCCAGCATTTT
V gene: TRBV28; D gene: .; CDR3 length: 12; clone size: .; J gene: TRBJ2-7; CDR3 protein: CANGDTLGEQYF; CDR3 DNA: TGTGCCAATGGGGACACGCTCGGCGAGCAGTACTTC
V gene: TRBV5-1; D gene: .; CDR3 length: 14; clone size: few; J gene: TRBJ1-1; CDR3 protein: CASSLLTANTEAFF; CDR3 DNA: TGCGCCAGCAGCTTATTGACAGCGAACACTGAAGCTTTCTTT
V gene: TRBV11-1; D gene: TRBD2; CDR3 length: 15; clone size: .; J gene: TRBJ2-4; CDR3 protein: CASSPRLATKNIQYF; CDR3 DNA: TGTGCCAGCAGCCCCCGACTAGCGACCAAAAACATTCAGTACTTC
V gene: TRBV18; D gene: TRBD1; CDR3 length: 16; clone size: once; J gene: TRBJ2-2; CDR3 protein: CASSPPTGINTGELFF; CDR3 DNA: TGTGCCAGCTCACCACCGACAGGGATAAACACCGGGGAGCTGTTTTTT
V gene: TRBV9; D gene: .; CDR3 length: 12; clone size: .; J gene: TRBJ2-3; CDR3 protein: CASSPDRREQYF; CDR3 DNA: TGTGCCAGCAGCCCCGACCGCCGGGAGCAGTATTTT
V gene: TRBV11-3; D gene: .; CDR3 length: 15; clone size: .; J gene: TRBJ1-3; CDR3 protein: CASSLMSHSGNTIYF; CDR3 DNA: TGTGCCAGCAGCCTTATGAGCCACTCAGGAAACACCATATATTTT
V gene: TRBV7-9; D gene: .; CDR3 length: 14; clone size: .; J gene: TRBJ2-7; CDR3 protein: CASSPEGISYEQYF; CDR3 DNA: TGTGCCAGCAGCCCGGAGGGGATATCCTACGAGCAGTACTTC
V gene: TRBV9; D gene: .; CDR3 length: 15; clone size: .; J gene: TRBJ1-1; CDR3 protein: CASSPRQVKNTEAFF; CDR3 DNA: TGTGCCAGCAGCCCGCGACAGGTAAAGAACACTGAAGCTTTCTTT
V gene: TRBV2; D gene: .; CDR3 length: 13; clone size: few; J gene: TRBJ1-1; CDR3 protein: CASSRVMNTEAFF; CDR3 DNA: TGTGCCAGCTCACGAGTCATGAACACTGAAGCTTTCTTT
V gene: TRBV27; D gene: TRBD1; CDR3 length: 15; clone size: .; J gene: TRBJ2-7; CDR3 protein: CASSLRTGDFYEQYF; CDR3 DNA: TGTGCCAGCAGCCTCCGGACAGGTGACTTCTACGAGCAGTACTTC
V gene: TRBV19; D gene: .; CDR3 length: 15; clone size: .; J gene: TRBJ1-5; CDR3 protein: CASSKEGRGNQPQHF; CDR3 DNA: TGTGCCAGTAGTAAGGAGGGGAGAGGCAATCAGCCCCAGCATTTT
V gene: TRBV29-1; D gene: TRBD1; CDR3 length: 12; clone size: .; J gene: TRBJ1-1; CDR3 protein: CSVGQANTEAFF; CDR3 DNA: TGCAGCGTCGGACAGGCGAACACTGAAGCTTTCTTT
V gene: TRBV5-1; D gene: TRBD2; CDR3 length: 16; clone size: .; J gene: TRBJ2-5; CDR3 protein: CASSFVQAGAWETQYF; CDR3 DNA: TGCGCCAGCAGCTTCGTTCAGGCGGGAGCGTGGGAGACCCAGTACTTC
V gene: TRBV4-3; D gene: .; CDR3 length: 16; clone size: .; J gene: TRBJ2-1; CDR3 protein: CASSRSLGSGSNEQFF; CDR3 DNA: TGCGCCAGCAGCCGTTCTCTGGGAAGCGGATCAAATGAGCAGTTCTTC
V gene: TRBV18; D gene: .; CDR3 length: 16; clone size: .; J gene: TRBJ1-1; CDR3 protein: CASSQHAGTSNTEAFF; CDR3 DNA: TGTGCCAGCTCACAGCACGCCGGGACATCGAACACTGAAGCTTTCTTT
V gene: TRBV19; D gene: .; CDR3 length: 14; clone size: few; J gene: TRBJ2-1; CDR3 protein: CASSPSGTDNEQFF; CDR3 DNA: TGTGCCAGTAGCCCCTCAGGTACCGACAATGAGCAGTTCTTC
V gene: TRBV6-4; D gene: .; CDR3 length: 13; clone size: many; J gene: TRBJ2-2; CDR3 protein: CASSDRGTGELFF; CDR3 DNA: TGTGCCAGCAGTGACAGGGGCACCGGGGAGCTGTTTTTT
V gene: TRBV5-1; D gene: .; CDR3 length: 13; clone size: .; J gene: TRBJ1-4; CDR3 protein: CASSLALGEKLFF; CDR3 DNA: TGCGCCAGCAGCTTGGCCCTCGGTGAAAAACTGTTTTTT
V gene: TRBV30; D gene: .; CDR3 length: 16; clone size: .; J gene: TRBJ2-2; CDR3 protein: CAGGNPLNGGTGELFF; CDR3 DNA: TGTGCCGGGGGGAACCCATTAAACGGAGGCACCGGGGAGCTGTTTTTT
V gene: TRBV4-1; D gene: .; CDR3 length: 15; clone size: once; J gene: TRBJ1-1; CDR3 protein: CASSQEGAWNTEAFF; CDR3 DNA: TGCGCCAGCAGCCAAGAGGGGGCTTGGAACACTGAAGCTTTCTTT
V gene: TRBV6-2/TRBV6-3; D gene: TRBD2; CDR3 length: 15; clone size: few; J gene: TRBJ2-1; CDR3 protein: CASSRSGGKLNEQFF; CDR3 DNA: TGTGCCAGCAGTCGTAGCGGGGGGAAGTTGAATGAGCAGTTCTTC
V gene: TRBV18; D gene: .; CDR3 length: 15; clone size: .; J gene: TRBJ1-1; CDR3 protein: CASSPVQGLSTEAFF; CDR3 DNA: TGTGCCAGCTCACCAGTACAGGGTTTGAGCACTGAAGCTTTCTTT
V gene: TRBV5-1; D gene: .; CDR3 length: 13; clone size: .; J gene: TRBJ1-1; CDR3 protein: CASSLNRNTEAFF; CDR3 DNA: TGCGCCAGCAGCTTGAACAGGAACACTGAAGCTTTCTTT
V gene: TRBV4-2; D gene: .; CDR3 length: 14; clone size: .; J gene: TRBJ2-3; CDR3 protein: CASSQDLAYGTQYF; CDR3 DNA: TGTGCCAGCAGCCAAGATCTCGCCTACGGTACGCAGTATTTT
V gene: TRBV7-9; D gene: .; CDR3 length: 17; clone size: many; J gene: TRBJ1-3; CDR3 protein: CASSSPLTGAWGNTIYF; CDR3 DNA: TGTGCCAGCAGCTCCCCCCTCACTGGGGCCTGGGGAAACACCATATATTTT
V gene: TRBV4-3; D gene: .; CDR3 length: 16; clone size: .; J gene: TRBJ2-2; CDR3 protein: CASSPRTIAKPGELFF; CDR3 DNA: TGCGCCAGCAGCCCGCGGACCATAGCGAAGCCCGGGGAGCTGTTTTTT
V gene: TRBV19; D gene: .; CDR3 length: 13; clone size: .; J gene: TRBJ1-2; CDR3 protein: CASSIDSNYGYTF; CDR3 DNA: TGTGCCAGTAGTATTGACAGCAACTATGGCTACACCTTC
V gene: TRBV14; D gene: .; CDR3 length: 17; clone size: .; J gene: TRBJ2-5; CDR3 protein: CASSQVWAATLQETQYF; CDR3 DNA: TGTGCCAGCAGCCAAGTTTGGGCAGCCACCCTTCAAGAGACCCAGTACTTC
V gene: TRBV4-2; D gene: TRBD1; CDR3 length: 17; clone size: .; J gene: TRBJ2-1; CDR3 protein: CASSQATGTGSYNEQFF; CDR3 DNA: TGTGCCAGCAGCCAAGCCACCGGGACAGGCTCCTACAATGAGCAGTTCTTC
V gene: TRBV6-6; D gene: TRBD2; CDR3 length: 15; clone size: .; J gene: TRBJ2-7; CDR3 protein: CASRRSASGGYEQYF; CDR3 DNA: TGTGCCAGCAGGCGCTCGGCTAGCGGGGGTTACGAGCAGTACTTC
V gene: TRBV6-5; D gene: .; CDR3 length: 13; clone size: .; J gene: TRBJ1-2; CDR3 protein: CASTGQINYGYTF; CDR3 DNA: TGTGCCAGCACCGGACAGATCAACTATGGCTACACCTTC
V gene: TRBV29-1; D gene: TRBD1; CDR3 length: 13; clone size: .; J gene: TRBJ1-1; CDR3 protein: CSGWTGANTEAFF; CDR3 DNA: TGCAGCGGTTGGACAGGGGCGAACACTGAAGCTTTCTTT
V gene: TRBV18; D gene: TRBD2; CDR3 length: 16; clone size: .; J gene: TRBJ2-7; CDR3 protein: CASSQTNAGGLYEQYF; CDR3 DNA: TGTGCCAGCTCACAAACGAATGCGGGGGGCCTATACGAGCAGTACTTC
V gene: TRBV6-6; D gene: .; CDR3 length: 16; clone size: .; J gene: TRBJ2-1; CDR3 protein: CASRGKRAGSYNEQFF; CDR3 DNA: TGTGCCAGCAGGGGAAAGCGGGCAGGTTCCTACAATGAGCAGTTCTTC
V gene: TRBV11-2; D gene: .; CDR3 length: 12; clone size: .; J gene: TRBJ2-4; CDR3 protein: CASSLSGYIQYF; CDR3 DNA: TGTGCCAGCAGCCTCTCGGGGTACATTCAGTACTTC
V gene: TRBV2; D gene: TRBD2; CDR3 length: 15; clone size: once; J gene: TRBJ2-3; CDR3 protein: CASTQRGQGTDTQYF; CDR3 DNA: TGTGCCAGCACCCAGCGGGGGCAGGGCACAGATACGCAGTATTTT
V gene: TRBV3-1/TRBV3-2; D gene: .; CDR3 length: 15; clone size: .; J gene: TRBJ2-5; CDR3 protein: CASSPGTSWRETQYF; CDR3 DNA: TGTGCCAGCAGCCCTGGGACTTCCTGGCGAGAGACCCAGTACTTC
V gene: TRBV6-5; D gene: TRBD2; CDR3 length: 13; clone size: .; J gene: TRBJ2-5; CDR3 protein: CASRGLAGETQYF; CDR3 DNA: TGTGCCAGCAGAGGACTAGCGGGGGAGACCCAGTACTTC
V gene: TRBV19; D gene: TRBD1; CDR3 length: 18; clone size: .; J gene: TRBJ1-2; CDR3 protein: CASSRGWAGGSINYGYTF; CDR3 DNA: TGTGCCAGTAGTCGTGGTTGGGCAGGGGGTAGTATAAACTATGGCTACACCTTC
V gene: TRBV7-2; D gene: TRBD2; CDR3 length: 17; clone size: few; J gene: TRBJ2-3; CDR3 protein: CASSPITSGGPFHTQYF; CDR3 DNA: TGTGCCAGCAGCCCAATAACTAGCGGGGGGCCATTCCATACGCAGTATTTT
V gene: TRBV28; D gene: .; CDR3 length: 16; clone size: few; J gene: TRBJ1-1; CDR3 protein: CASRGGVVRVGTEAFF; CDR3 DNA: TGTGCCAGCAGAGGGGGTGTTGTTAGAGTAGGCACTGAAGCTTTCTTT
V gene: TRBV6-1; D gene: TRBD2; CDR3 length: 16; clone size: .; J gene: TRBJ2-7; CDR3 protein: CASSARTSGSSYEQYF; CDR3 DNA: TGTGCCAGCAGTGCCAGGACTAGCGGGAGCTCCTACGAGCAGTACTTC
V gene: TRBV4-1; D gene: .; CDR3 length: 14; clone size: once; J gene: TRBJ1-1; CDR3 protein: CASSLSSGNTEAFF; CDR3 DNA: TGCGCCAGCAGCCTAAGTTCCGGGAACACTGAAGCTTTCTTT
V gene: TRBV5-8; D gene: TRBD1; CDR3 length: 12; clone size: .; J gene: TRBJ1-1; CDR3 protein: CASSFRQGEAFF; CDR3 DNA: TGTGCCAGCAGCTTCAGACAGGGTGAAGCTTTCTTT
V gene: TRBV6-5; D gene: TRBD2; CDR3 length: 15; clone size: once; J gene: TRBJ2-3; CDR3 protein: CASCLGGGPSDTQYF; CDR3 DNA: TGTGCCAGCTGCCTGGGGGGAGGGCCCTCAGATACGCAGTATTTT
V gene: TRBV20-1; D gene: .; CDR3 length: 10; clone size: .; J gene: TRBJ2-1; CDR3 protein: CSTESYEQFF; CDR3 DNA: TGCAGCACCGAGAGCTATGAGCAGTTCTTC
V gene: TRBV19; D gene: .; CDR3 length: 14; clone size: .; J gene: TRBJ1-1; CDR3 protein: CASSPQGGYTEAFF; CDR3 DNA: TGTGCCAGTAGTCCCCAAGGAGGGTATACTGAAGCTTTCTTT
V gene: TRBV28; D gene: .; CDR3 length: 15; clone size: .; J gene: TRBJ1-1; CDR3 protein: CASSPTGRLNTEAFF; CDR3 DNA: TGTGCCAGCAGTCCGACCGGGAGACTCAACACTGAAGCTTTCTTT
V gene: TRBV13; D gene: .; CDR3 length: 13; clone size: .; J gene: TRBJ2-7; CDR3 protein: CASSSDINYEQYF; CDR3 DNA: TGTGCCAGCAGCTCGGACATCAACTACGAGCAGTACTTC
V gene: TRBV7-9; D gene: .; CDR3 length: 15; clone size: .; J gene: TRBJ1-2; CDR3 protein: CASSSRAGREDGYTF; CDR3 DNA: TGTGCCAGCAGCTCCCGGGCGGGGAGGGAAGATGGCTACACCTTC
V gene: TRBV7-2; D gene: TRBD1; CDR3 length: 15; clone size: .; J gene: TRBJ1-3; CDR3 protein: CASSLDRATGNTIYF; CDR3 DNA: TGTGCCAGCAGCTTGGACAGGGCAACTGGAAACACCATATATTTT
V gene: TRBV3-1/TRBV3-2; D gene: .; CDR3 length: 14; clone size: .; J gene: TRBJ2-7; CDR3 protein: CASSQGRTSYEQYF; CDR3 DNA: TGTGCCAGCAGCCAAGGCAGGACATCCTACGAGCAGTACTTC
V gene: TRBV6-2/TRBV6-3; D gene: TRBD1; CDR3 length: 16; clone size: .; J gene: TRBJ2-1; CDR3 protein: CASSDLGQGAYNEQFF; CDR3 DNA: TGTGCCAGCAGTGACCTTGGACAGGGGGCCTACAATGAGCAGTTCTTC
V gene: TRBV7-9; D gene: TRBD1; CDR3 length: 14; clone size: once; J gene: TRBJ2-1; CDR3 protein: CASSSGQVANEQFF; CDR3 DNA: TGTGCCAGCAGCTCGGGACAGGTCGCCAATGAGCAGTTCTTC
V gene: TRBV10-2; D gene: .; CDR3 length: 13; clone size: .; J gene: TRBJ2-7; CDR3 protein: CASNGGLRYEQYF; CDR3 DNA: TGCGCCAGCAACGGGGGGCTTCGGTACGAGCAGTACTTC